A single sample gave rise to the 10 T cell receptor beta chains below, sequenced in a study of cytotoxic CD8 clonotypes in ibrutinib-treated CLL. Profiled with immunoSEQ multiplex PCR; TCRdb holds only in-frame clones, not every one. The repertoire holds 20,000 or so clones, with 70% to 80% as singletons. Sequences were derived from PBMCs, sampled before ibrutinib treatment. These receptors all stem from a human donor with chronic lymphocytic leukemia.

This sequence joins TRBV18 and TRBJ2-7; TRBD2 matches 9 bases. CDR1 is KGHSH and CDR2 is LQKENI in the germline V gene. The CDR3 spans 13 residues. The V and J ends lost 1 base and 5 bases, in that order; junction bases with no gene match: 0. As DNA, the CDR3 is TGTGCCAGCTCACCACTAGCGGGAGACGAGCAGTACTTC. Amino acids: CASSPLAGDEQYF.

This clone was counted a few times. The chain combines TRBV28 with TRBJ2-3; weak D call: TRBD1 (5 bases). V lost 6 bases and J lost 2, with 15 bases in between. The CDR3 has 15 residues. Looked up from germline, CDR1 is MDHEN and CDR2 is SYDVKM. The CDR3 coding sequence is TGTGCCAGCAGCCCCCTAGGGGCCCCCACAGATACGCAGTATTTT. Its protein is CASSPLGAPTDTQYF. Drawing the rest from reference TRBV28 and TRBJ2-3, the complete variable domain is DVKVTQSSRYLVKRTGEKVFLECVQDMDHENMFWYRQDPGLGLRLIYFSYDVKMKEKGDIPEGYSVSREKKERFSLILESASTNQTSMYLCASSPLGAPTDTQYFGPGTRLTVL.

This clone was seen a single time. The chain uses TRBV28 and TRBJ1-2, with D unresolved. Germline V gene sequence: CDR1 MDHEN, CDR2 SYDVKM. The CDR3 length is 14 residues. V was trimmed by 5 bases and J by 5 bases, leaving 15 bases between them. The CDR3 loop reads CASSPPNLAYGYTF. The CDR3, as DNA: TGTGCCAGCAGTCCCCCTAACTTGGCTTATGGCTACACCTTC.

CDR3 sequence reads: CASTLGGGEQYF. The DNA for the CDR3 is TGTGCCAGCACCCTAGGGGGGGGCGAGCAGTACTTC. The V gene is TRBV5-6, the J gene TRBJ2-7, with D possibly being TRBD2 (7 bases). Germline V lookup: CDR1 SGHDT, CDR2 YYEEEE. Trimming took 6 bases from V and 6 from J, leaving 13 bases between them. The CDR3 contains 12 residues.

The CDR3 DNA follows: TGTGCCAGCAGTTTCCTTCCCCGAGCTGATGGCGAGCAGTACTTC. As protein: CASSFLPRADGEQYF. The gene calls are TRBV27 and TRBJ2-7; D is unresolved. The germline gives CDR1 MNHEY, CDR2 SMNVEV (reference sequence). The V gene lost 3 bases and the J gene lost 6 bases, with 18 bases spanning the gap. The length of the CDR3 is 15 residues.

V usage is TRBV4-2 and J usage is TRBJ2-5, with a tentative D call TRBD2 (6 bases). Germline CDR1 LGHNA, CDR2 YNFKEQ. Trimming left V 1 base short and J 0 bases short, with 21 bases between. The CDR3 totals 19 residues. The CDR3 nucleotides read TGTGCCAGCAGCCAAGTTCGGACGGGGGATTACCTGTACCAAGAGACCCAGTACTTC. Amino acid sequence: CASSQVRTGDYLYQETQYF.

The chain links TRBV29-1 to TRBJ2-5, with a weak D call TRBD1 (5 bases). V dropped 7 bases and J dropped 0 bases, with 15 bases sitting between them. CDR3 length: 14 residues. Per germline, CDR1 SQVTM and CDR2 ANQGSEA. CDR3 sequence reads: CSAQVGADQETQYF. DNA of the CDR3: TGCAGCGCCCAAGTTGGGGCAGACCAAGAGACCCAGTACTTC.

This clone was counted only a few times. The gene calls are TRBV4-2 and TRBJ2-7, with 10 bases aligning to TRBD2. Germline assignment: CDR1 LGHNA and CDR2 YNFKEQ. The CDR3 runs 19 residues. With V trimmed by 3 bases and J by 1 base, 15 bases remained unmatched. The CDR3 DNA reads TGTGCCAGCAGCCATGACATCCACTCAAAGCGGGAGGGGTCCTACGAGCAGTACTTC. This encodes CASSHDIHSKREGSYEQYF.

The chain links TRBV5-1 to TRBJ1-2; D gene uncertain. The V end lost 3 bases, the J end lost 0 bases, and 6 bases lay between the germline ends. This CDR3 region has 13 residues. CDR1 and CDR2 from the germline V gene are SGHRS and YFSETQ. CDR3 sequence (DNA): TGCGCCAGCAGCTCCATCGCTAACTATGGCTACACCTTC. It is translated as CASSSIANYGYTF.

Judged by abundance, this clone is large (0.1 to 1%). The chain links TRBV28 to TRBJ2-2; TRBD2 might be the D (5 bases). The CDR3 sequence is 12 residues long. Trimming removed 6 bases at V and 9 bases at J, with 11 bases between. From germline, CDR1 is MDHEN and CDR2 SYDVKM. This CDR3 reads CASSPTRWELFF. CDR3 bases: TGTGCCAGCAGCCCCACTAGGTGGGAGCTGTTTTTT.